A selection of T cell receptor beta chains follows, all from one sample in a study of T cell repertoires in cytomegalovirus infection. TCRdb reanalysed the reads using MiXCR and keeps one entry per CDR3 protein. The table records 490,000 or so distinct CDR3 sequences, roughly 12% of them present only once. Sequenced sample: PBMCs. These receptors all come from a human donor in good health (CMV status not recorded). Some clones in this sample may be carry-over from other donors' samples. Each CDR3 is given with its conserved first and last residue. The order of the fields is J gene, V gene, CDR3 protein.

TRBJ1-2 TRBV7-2 CASSLDIYGYTF
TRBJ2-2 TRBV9 CASSVVPNLGGELFF
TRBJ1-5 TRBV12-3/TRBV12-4 CASRTDSINQPQHF
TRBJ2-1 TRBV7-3 CASSTGTSGGNEQFF
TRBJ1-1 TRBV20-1 CSARVPRATEAFF
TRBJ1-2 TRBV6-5 CASTQGAARDYGYTF
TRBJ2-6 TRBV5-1 CASSLMAGAGANVLTF
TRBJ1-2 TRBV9 CASSERTVTYGYTF
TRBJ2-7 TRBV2 CASSVGRDYEQYF
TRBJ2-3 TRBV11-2 CASSLRVGGLTGDTQYF
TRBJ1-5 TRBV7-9 CASSSGRNNQPQHF
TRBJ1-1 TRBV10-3 CATLGTGATEAFF
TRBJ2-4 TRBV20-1 CSAVAGAKNIQYF
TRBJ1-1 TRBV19 CASSTRDRANTEAFF
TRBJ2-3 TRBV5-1 CASSSPGRHTQYF
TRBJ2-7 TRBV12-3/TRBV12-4 CASSLRPVGQYF
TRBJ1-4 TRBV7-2 CASSSRQGYEKLFF
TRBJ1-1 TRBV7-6 CASRLGGHSTNTEAFF
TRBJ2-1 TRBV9 CASSVGGEANEQFF
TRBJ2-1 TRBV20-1 CSATLSGGSSYNEQFF
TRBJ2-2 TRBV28 CASSWRENGELFF
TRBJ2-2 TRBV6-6 CASRLGGGTGELFF
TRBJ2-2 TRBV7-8 CASSFWTAITGELFF
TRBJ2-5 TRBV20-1 CSASQGIEETQYF
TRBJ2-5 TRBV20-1 CSARDLKETQYF
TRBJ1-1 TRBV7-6 CASSRGQTTEAFF
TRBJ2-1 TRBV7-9 CASSPPGRASYNEQFF
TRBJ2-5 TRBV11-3 CASSSSFGTGGRRETQYF
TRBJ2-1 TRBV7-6 CASSFLSQQPNSEQFF
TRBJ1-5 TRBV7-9 CASSPGSSRDQPQHF
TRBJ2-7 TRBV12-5 CASGLVQRQGRYEQYF
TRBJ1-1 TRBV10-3 CAISTVSKGQEAFF
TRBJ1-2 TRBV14 CASSQDDNYGYTF
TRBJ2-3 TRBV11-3 CASSTTTGVTDTQYF
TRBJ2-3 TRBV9 CASSTRGDISTDTQYF
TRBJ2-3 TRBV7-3 CASSLTGTSGGSQYF
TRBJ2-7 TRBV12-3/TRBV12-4 CASSSRGQTYEQYF
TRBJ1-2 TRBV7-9 CASSPRTGGGYTF
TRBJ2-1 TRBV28 CASSRKRGEQFF
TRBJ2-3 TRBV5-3 CASSLQGNRDTQYF